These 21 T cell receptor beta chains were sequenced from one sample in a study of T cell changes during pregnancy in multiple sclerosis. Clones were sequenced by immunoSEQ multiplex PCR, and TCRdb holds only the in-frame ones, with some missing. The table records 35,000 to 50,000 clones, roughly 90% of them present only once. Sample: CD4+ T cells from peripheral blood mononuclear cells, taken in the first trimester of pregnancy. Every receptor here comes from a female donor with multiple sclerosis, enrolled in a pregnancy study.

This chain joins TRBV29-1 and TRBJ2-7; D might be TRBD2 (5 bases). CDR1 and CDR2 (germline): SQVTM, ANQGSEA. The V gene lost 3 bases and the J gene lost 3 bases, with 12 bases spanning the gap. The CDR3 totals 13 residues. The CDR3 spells CSVDSRVLYEQYF. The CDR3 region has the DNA TGCAGCGTTGATTCGCGGGTGCTCTACGAGCAGTACTTC.

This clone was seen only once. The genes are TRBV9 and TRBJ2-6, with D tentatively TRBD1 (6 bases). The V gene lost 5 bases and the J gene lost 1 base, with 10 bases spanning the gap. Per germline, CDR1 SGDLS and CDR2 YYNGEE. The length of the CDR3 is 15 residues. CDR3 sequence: CASRDSASGANVLTF. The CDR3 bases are TGTGCCAGCAGGGACAGCGCGTCTGGGGCCAACGTCCTGACTTTC.

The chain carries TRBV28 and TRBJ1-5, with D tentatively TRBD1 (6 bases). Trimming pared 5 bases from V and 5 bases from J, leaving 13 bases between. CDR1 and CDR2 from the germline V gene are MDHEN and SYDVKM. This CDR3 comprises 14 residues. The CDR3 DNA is TGTGCCAGCAGTCCCCCAAACAGGGATCAGCCCCAGCATTTT. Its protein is CASSPPNRDQPQHF.

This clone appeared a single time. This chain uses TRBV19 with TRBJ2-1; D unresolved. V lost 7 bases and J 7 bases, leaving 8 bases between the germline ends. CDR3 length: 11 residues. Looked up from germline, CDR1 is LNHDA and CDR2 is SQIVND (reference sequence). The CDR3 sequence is CASTRGNEQFF. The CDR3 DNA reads TGTGCCAGTACGCGCGGAAATGAGCAGTTCTTC.

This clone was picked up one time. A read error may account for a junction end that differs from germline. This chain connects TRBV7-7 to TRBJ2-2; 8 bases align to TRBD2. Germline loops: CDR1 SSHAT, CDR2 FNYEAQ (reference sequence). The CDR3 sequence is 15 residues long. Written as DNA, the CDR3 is TGTGCTAGCAGCACGGGACTAGCGAACACCGGGGAGCTGTTTTTT. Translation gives CASSTGLANTGELFF.

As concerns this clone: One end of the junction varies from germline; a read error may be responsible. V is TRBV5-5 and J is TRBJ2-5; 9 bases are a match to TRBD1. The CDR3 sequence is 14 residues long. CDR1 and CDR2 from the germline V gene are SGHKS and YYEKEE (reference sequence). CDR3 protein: CASSLATGTGKRNF. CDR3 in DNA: TGTGCCAGCAGCTTAGCAACCGGGACAGGGAAGAGGAACTTC.

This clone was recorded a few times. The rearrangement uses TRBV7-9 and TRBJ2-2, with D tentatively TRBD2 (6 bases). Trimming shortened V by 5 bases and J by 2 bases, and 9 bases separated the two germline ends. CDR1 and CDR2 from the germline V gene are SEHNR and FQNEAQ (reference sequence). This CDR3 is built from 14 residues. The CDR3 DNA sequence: TGTGCCAGCAGCACTGGGACTAACACCGGGGAGCTGTTTTTT. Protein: CASSTGTNTGELFF.

CDR3 in DNA: TGTGCCAGCAGCTTAGACAGGGTCGGGACCGGGGAGCTGTTTTTT. Protein sequence: CASSLDRVGTGELFF. This chain joins TRBV7-2 and TRBJ2-2, with D possibly being TRBD1 (6 bases). The CDR3 is made up of 15 amino acids. CDR1 is SGHTA, CDR2 FQGNSA, per germline. V was clipped by 1 base and J by 5 bases, with 11 bases between them.

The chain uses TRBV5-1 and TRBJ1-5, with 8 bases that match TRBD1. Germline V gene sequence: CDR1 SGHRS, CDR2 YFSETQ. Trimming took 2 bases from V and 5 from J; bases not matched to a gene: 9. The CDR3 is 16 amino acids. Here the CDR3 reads CASSLEPGQVYQPQHF. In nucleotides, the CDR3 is TGCGCCAGCAGCTTAGAACCGGGACAGGTGTATCAGCCCCAGCATTTT.

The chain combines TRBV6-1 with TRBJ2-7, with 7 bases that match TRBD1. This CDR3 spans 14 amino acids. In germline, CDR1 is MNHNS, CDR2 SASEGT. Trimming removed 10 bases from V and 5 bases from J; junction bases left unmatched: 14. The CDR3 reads CATLNRGKAHEQYF. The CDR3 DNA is TGTGCCACATTAAACAGGGGTAAAGCCCACGAGCAGTACTTC.

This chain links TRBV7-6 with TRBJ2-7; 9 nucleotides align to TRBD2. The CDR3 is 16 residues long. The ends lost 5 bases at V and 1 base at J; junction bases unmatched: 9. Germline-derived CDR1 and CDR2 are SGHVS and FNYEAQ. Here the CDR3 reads CASSAHSGSASYEQYF. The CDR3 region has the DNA TGTGCCAGCAGCGCCCATAGCGGGAGTGCATCCTACGAGCAGTACTTC.

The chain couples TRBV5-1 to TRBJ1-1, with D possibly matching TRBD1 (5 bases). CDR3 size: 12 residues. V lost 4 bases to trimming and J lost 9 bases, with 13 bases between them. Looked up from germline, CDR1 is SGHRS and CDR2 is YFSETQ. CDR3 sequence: CASSPGGEKAFF. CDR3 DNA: TGCGCCAGCAGCCCGGGGGGGGAAAAAGCTTTCTTT.

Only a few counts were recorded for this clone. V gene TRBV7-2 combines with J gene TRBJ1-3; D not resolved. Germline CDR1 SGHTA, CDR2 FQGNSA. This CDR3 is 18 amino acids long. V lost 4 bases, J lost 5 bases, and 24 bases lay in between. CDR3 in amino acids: CASSSPTGDGWARNTIYF. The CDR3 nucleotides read TGTGCCAGCAGCTCGCCCACTGGTGACGGTTGGGCTCGAAACACCATATATTTT.

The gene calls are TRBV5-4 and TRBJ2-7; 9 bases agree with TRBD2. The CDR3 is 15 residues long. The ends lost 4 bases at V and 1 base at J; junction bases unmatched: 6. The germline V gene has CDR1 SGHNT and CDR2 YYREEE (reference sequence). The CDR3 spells CASSRPGLASYEQYF. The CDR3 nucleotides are TGTGCCAGCAGCCGCCCGGGACTAGCATCCTACGAGCAGTACTTC. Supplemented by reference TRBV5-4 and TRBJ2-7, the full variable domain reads ETGVTQSPTHLIKTRGQQVTLRCSSQSGHNTVSWYQQALGQGPQFIFQYYREEENGRGNFPPRFSGLQFPNYSSELNVNALELDDSALYLCASSRPGLASYEQYFGPGTRLTVT.

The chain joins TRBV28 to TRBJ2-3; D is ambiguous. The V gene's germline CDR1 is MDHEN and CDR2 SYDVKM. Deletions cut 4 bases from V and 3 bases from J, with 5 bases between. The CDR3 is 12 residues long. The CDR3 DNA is TGTGCCAGCAGTTCCCCTACAGATACGCAGTATTTT. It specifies CASSSPTDTQYF.

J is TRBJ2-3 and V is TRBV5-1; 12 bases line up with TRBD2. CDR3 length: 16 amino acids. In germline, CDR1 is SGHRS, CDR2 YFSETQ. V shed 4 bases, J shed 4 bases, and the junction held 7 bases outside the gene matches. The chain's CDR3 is CASSRLAGAGADTQYF. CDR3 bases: TGCGCCAGCAGCAGACTAGCGGGAGCGGGCGCAGATACGCAGTATTTT. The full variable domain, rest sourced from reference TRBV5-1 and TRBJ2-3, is KAGVTQTPRYLIKTRGQQVTLSCSPISGHRSVSWYQQTPGQGLQFLFEYFSETQRNKGNFPGRFSGRQFSNSRSEMNVSTLELGDSALYLCASSRLAGAGADTQYFGPGTRLTVL.

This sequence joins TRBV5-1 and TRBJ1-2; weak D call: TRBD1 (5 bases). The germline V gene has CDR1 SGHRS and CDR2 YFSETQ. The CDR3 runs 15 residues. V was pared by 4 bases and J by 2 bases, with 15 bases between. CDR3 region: CASSQNPRGNYGYTF. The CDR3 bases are TGCGCCAGCAGCCAGAATCCTAGGGGCAACTATGGCTACACCTTC.

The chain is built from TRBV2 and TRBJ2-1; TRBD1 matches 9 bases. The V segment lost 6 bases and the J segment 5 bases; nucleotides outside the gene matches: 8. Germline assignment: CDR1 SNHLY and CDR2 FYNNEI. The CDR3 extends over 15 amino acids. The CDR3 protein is CASRPQGARDNEQFF. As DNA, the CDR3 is TGTGCCAGCAGACCACAGGGGGCCAGGGACAATGAGCAGTTCTTC. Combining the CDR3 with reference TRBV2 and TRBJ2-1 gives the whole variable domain EPEVTQTPSHQVTQMGQEVILRCVPISNHLYFYWYRQILGQKVEFLVSFYNNEISEKSEIFDDQFSVERPDGSNFTLKIRSTKLEDSAMYFCASRPQGARDNEQFFGPGTRLTVL.

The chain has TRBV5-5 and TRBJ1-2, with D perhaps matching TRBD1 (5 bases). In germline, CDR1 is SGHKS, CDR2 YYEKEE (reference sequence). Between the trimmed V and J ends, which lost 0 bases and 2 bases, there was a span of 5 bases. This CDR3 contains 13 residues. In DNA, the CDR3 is TGTGCCAGCAGCTTGGCAGGGAACTATGGCTACACCTTC. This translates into CASSLAGNYGYTF.

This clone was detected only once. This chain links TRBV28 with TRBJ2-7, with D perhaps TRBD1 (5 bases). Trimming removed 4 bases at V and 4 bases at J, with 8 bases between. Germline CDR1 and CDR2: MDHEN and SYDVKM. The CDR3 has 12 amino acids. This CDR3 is CASSSHRYEQYF. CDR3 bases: TGTGCCAGCAGTTCTCACAGGTACGAGCAGTACTTC.

The CDR3 spells CASSSYRTSAPSGANVLTF. In nucleotides, the CDR3 is TGTGCCAGCAGCTCTTATCGGACTAGCGCCCCCTCTGGGGCCAACGTCCTGACTTTC. The V and J genes are TRBV5-6 and TRBJ2-6; TRBD2 matches 9 bases. The V gene's germline CDR1 is SGHDT and CDR2 YYEEEE. The CDR3 is 19 amino acids. V lost 3 bases and J lost 0; bases outside the gene matches: 10.